This T cell receptor beta chain was observed in a study of blood T cell repertoires in COVID-19. The overall study: There were acute and convalescent COVID-19 samples, and they came from the United States, Italy and Spain. PBMCs, B-cell-depleted T cells, or T cells provided the cDNA or gDNA that made up the material.

This CDR3 spans 11 amino acids. CDR1 and CDR2 (germline): MNHEY, SVGAGI. With 4 bases removed from V and 10 bases from J, the gap between germline ends came to 10 bases. Original processing methods: Reference gene primer amplification gave nucleated cell count estimates. Produced via immunoSEQ multiplex PCR; TCRdb's table is partial and in-frame only. V, J and clone size are those of that table, while D and trimming were read from the DNA. The profile shows over 200,000 clones, about 87% of them singletons. The sequenced sample consisted of peripheral blood. This TCR derives from a man aged 60 to 69 who had recovered from COVID-19. This chain joins TRBV6-5 and TRBJ1-1; a weak D match, TRBD1 (6 bases). CDR3 amino acids: CASSSQGRAFF. The DNA of the CDR3 is TGTGCCAGCAGTTCTCAGGGGAGAGCTTTCTTT.